The T cell receptor (beta chain) under discussion was sequenced for a study of control samples from healthy donors and cancer patients. The V gene end was trimmed by 8 bases and the J gene end by 7 bases; junction bases not matched to a gene: 6. This CDR3 contains 13 residues. Germline lookup yields CDR1 WSHSY and CDR2 SAAADI. The method was immunoSEQ multiplex PCR; TCRdb's version includes in-frame clones alone and lacks a portion of them. The repertoire consists of some 140,000 clones, with around 94% occurring once and the leading ten covering approximately 15%. The chain joins TRBV10-2 to TRBJ2-7; 12 nucleotides line up with TRBD2. This clonotype originated in a man in his 60s with colorectal cancer. The specimen was PBMCs. CDR3 nucleotide sequence: TGCGCCAGCCAGACTAGCGGGGGAGGAGAGCAGTACTTC. Protein product: CASQTSGGGEQYF.